One and the same sample provided the 30 T cell receptor beta chains below, sequenced in a study of tumor-infiltrating lymphocytes in primary liver carcinoma (dated by TCRdb to about 2017). Sequenced on an Illumina HiSeq 2500. Using a constant-region primer and ProtoScript II reverse transcriptase, TCRbeta-specific cDNA was reverse-transcribed from roughly 460 ng total RNA. Construction of the TCRbeta libraries relied on three nested rounds of multiplex PCR, following a slightly modified ARM-PCR procedure. Each of the first two PCR rounds ran for approximately 10 cycles and used multiplex TRBV1-TRBV30 forward primers together with a Cbeta reverse primer. TCRdb reran the public reads through fastp at Q25 and MiXCR, keeping productive beta chains. One record per CDR3 amino acid sequence lists the most common genes and DNA. The table for this sample lists more than 150,000 distinct CDR3 sequences; 50% to 75% of them were counted only once. The ten largest account for around 74% of the sample.

TRIzol reagent was used to extract blood RNA from unsorted whole blood, while the DNeasy Blood & Tissue kit provided the germline DNA. Specimen: peripheral blood. The receptor source for this set is a man in his forties with primary liver carcinoma and hepatitis B virus infection.

This clonotype was recorded a few times. V usage is TRBV12-3 or TRBV12-4 and J usage is TRBJ2-7; D gene uncertain. V dropped 6 bases and J dropped 6 bases, with 12 bases sitting between them. The CDR3 is made up of 12 amino acids. The CDR3 DNA is TGTGCCAGCAGACCTTCCCTGGGCGAGCAGTACTTC. As protein: CASRPSLGEQYF.

A word on this clonotype: This may be a read error, as it is one base from a much larger clone. The chain couples TRBV11-2 to TRBJ1-2; D is perhaps TRBD1 (5 bases). Germline-derived CDR1 and CDR2 are SGHAT and FQNNGV. The CDR3 runs 13 residues. V was clipped by 4 bases and J by 6 bases, with 12 bases between them. As DNA, the CDR3 is TGTGCCAGCAGCTGGAGCCAGGGTAATGGCTACACCTTC. Its translation is CASSWSQGNGYTF.

The rearrangement joins TRBV18 to TRBJ1-3; D gene uncertain. The CDR3 totals 16 residues. The V end lost 1 base, the J end lost 0 bases, and 10 bases lay between the germline ends. Germline values: CDR1 KGHSH, CDR2 LQKENI. The CDR3 DNA sequence: TGTGCCAGCTCACCACTCCAGGCCACCTCTGGAAACACCATATATTTT. It encodes CASSPLQATSGNTIYF.

This clonotype has at least ten counts. The CDR3 spells CASSPGGGDNQPQHF. The CDR3 DNA is TGTGCCAGCAGCCCTGGAGGGGGTGACAATCAGCCCCAGCATTTT. This rearrangement joins TRBV4-2 to TRBJ1-5; maybe TRBD1 (6 bases). This CDR3 spans 15 amino acids. V was shortened by 4 bases and J by 3 bases, with 13 bases between the two germline ends. Germline loops: CDR1 LGHNA, CDR2 YNFKEQ.

The chain uses TRBV29-1 and TRBJ2-7; TRBD2 aligns across 8 bases. The V segment lost 4 bases and the J segment 2 bases; nucleotides outside the gene matches: 4. The germline V gene has CDR1 SQVTM and CDR2 ANQGSEA. This CDR3 comprises 13 residues. This CDR3 reads CSVVSGRTYEQYF. CDR3 nucleotides: TGCAGCGTTGTGAGCGGGAGAACCTACGAGCAGTACTTC.

Comments on this clonotype: At one of its ends the junction is not consistent with the germline gene, which may arise from a read error. This chain connects TRBV14 to TRBJ2-3; D gene uncertain. Germline CDR1 reads SGHDN; CDR2 reads FVKESK. The CDR3 covers 12 residues. In DNA, the CDR3 is TGTACCAGCAGCCAAGATGGAGTAGCCCAGTATTTT. It is translated as CTSSQDGVAQYF.

The chain recombines TRBV29-1 with TRBJ1-1; D is unresolved. CDR3 size: 12 residues. V was clipped by 6 bases and J by 0 bases, with 8 bases between them. Looked up from germline, CDR1 is SQVTM and CDR2 is ANQGSEA. CDR3 protein: CSVRVVNTEAFF. The CDR3 DNA follows: TGCAGCGTAAGAGTGGTGAACACTGAAGCTTTCTTT.

The V gene is TRBV12-3 or TRBV12-4, the J gene TRBJ2-3; D is uncertain. The V gene lost 1 base and the J gene lost 0 bases, with 8 bases spanning the gap. This CDR3 has 15 amino acids. As DNA, the CDR3 is TGTGCCAGCAGTTTAGGCTTATCTAGCACAGATACGCAGTATTTT. It codes for CASSLGLSSTDTQYF.

A remark on this clonotype: A much larger clone differs by one base, so this may be a read error. The chain uses TRBV11-2 and TRBJ2-7; D gene uncertain. Germline V lookup: CDR1 SGHAT, CDR2 FQNNGV. V was pared by 5 bases and J by 4 bases, with 18 bases between. This CDR3 comprises 15 residues. DNA for the CDR3: TGTGCCAGCAGCACTCTCCCCCTAGTGGGGTACGAGCAGTACTTC. Amino acid sequence: CASSTLPLVGYEQYF.

The chain uses TRBV6-6 and TRBJ2-5; D is unclear. Germline CDR1 is MNHNY and CDR2 is SVGAGI (reference sequence). There are 15 residues in the CDR3. With 9 bases removed from V and 2 bases from J, the gap between germline ends came to 19 bases. As DNA, the CDR3 is TGTGCCAGATCGGCAGGCGGCCCAGCACAAGAGACCCAGTACTTC. It specifies CARSAGGPAQETQYF.

Details on this clonotype: A much larger clonotype is one base distant, so this may be a read error. The chain joins TRBV2 to TRBJ2-7; 8 bases align to TRBD2. From germline, CDR1 is SNHLY and CDR2 FYNNEI. The CDR3 totals 14 residues. The CDR3 nucleotides read TGTACCAGCAGTGCGGGGGGTAGTGGCTACGAGCAGTACTTC. It specifies CTSSAGGSGYEQYF.

This clonotype was observed a few times. Mismatch with germline at one junction end may stem from a read error. The rearrangement links TRBV11-2 to TRBJ2-2; a possible D gene is TRBD2 (5 bases). The CDR3 sequence is 13 residues long. Germline values: CDR1 SGHAT, CDR2 FQNNGV. CDR3 loop: CAGKIGNPGELFF. DNA for the CDR3: TGTGCCGGCAAGATTGGGAATCCCGGGGAACTGTTTTTT.

In regard to this clonotype: The junction and the germline gene differ at one end; a read error may be behind it. The J gene is TRBJ2-7, the V gene TRBV11-2; 7 bases are shared with TRBD2. The germline gives CDR1 SGHAT, CDR2 FQNNGV. CDR3 length: 15 residues. The CDR3 DNA sequence: TGTGCCAGCAGCGTTCAGCGGGACGGTAGATACGAGCGGTACTTC. It yields the protein CASSVQRDGRYERYF.

The chain has TRBV29-1 and TRBJ2-7; D is ambiguous. Looked up from germline, CDR1 is SQVTM and CDR2 is ANQGSEA. Trimming removed 1 base from V and 3 bases from J, with 4 bases in between. This CDR3 has 11 amino acids. CDR3 sequence (DNA): TGCAGCGTTGAAGTCAACTACGAGCAGTACTTC. This translates into CSVEVNYEQYF.

For this clonotype: Since a much larger clone is just one base distant, this may be a read error. The V gene is TRBV11-2, the J gene TRBJ2-1; 7 bases fit TRBD2. Germline V gene sequence: CDR1 SGHAT, CDR2 FQNNGV. The length of the CDR3 is 16 residues. V was pared by 2 bases and J by 8 bases, with 12 bases of the junction left unmatched. The CDR3 DNA reads as TGTGCCAGCAGCTTAATAACGGGGAGGGCCTCCCATGAGCAGTTCTTC. Residues: CASSLITGRASHEQFF.

Worth noting for this clonotype: This could be a read error, since a much larger clone is one nucleotide away. The chain links TRBV11-3 to TRBJ2-5, with D possibly called TRBD1 or TRBD2 (5 bases each). Trimming cost V 0 bases and J 9 bases, with 14 bases left between them. The CDR3 length is 14 residues. CDR1 is SGHNT and CDR2 is YENEEA in the germline V gene. This CDR3 is CASSLDGLQEAQYF. The DNA of the CDR3 is TGTGCCAGCAGCTTAGATGGCCTACAGGAGGCCCAGTACTTC.

About this clonotype: As the CDR3 is not closed by the conserved phenylalanine or tryptophan, this likely results from a read error. This sequence joins TRBV11-1 and TRBJ2-1; TRBD1 agrees at 7 bases. This CDR3 region has 15 residues. From germline, CDR1 is SGHAT and CDR2 FQDESV (reference sequence). This chain's CDR3 is CASSIYRTGYYEQFL. CDR3 nucleotide sequence: TGTGCCAGCAGCATCTACCGGACAGGCTACTATGAGCAGTTCCTC.

With regard to this clonotype: A much larger clone differs from this one at a single base, so this may be a read error. The chain has TRBV29-1 and TRBJ1-1, with D possibly matching TRBD1 (6 bases). Trimming shortened V by 4 bases and J by 7 bases, and 13 bases separated the two germline ends. The CDR3 length is 12 residues. Germline V gives CDR1 SQVTM, CDR2 ANQGSEA. CDR3 sequence reads: CSVARQEIEAFF. DNA of the CDR3: TGCAGCGTTGCCAGACAGGAGATTGAAGCTTTCTTT.

The chain links TRBV4-1 to TRBJ1-3; D is uncertain. The germline V gene has CDR1 MGHRA and CDR2 YSYEKL. V dropped 3 bases and J dropped 1 base, with 10 bases sitting between them. The CDR3 totals 15 residues. CDR3 sequence reads: CASSHLFISGNTIYF. For the CDR3, the DNA is TGCGCCAGCAGCCACCTGTTCATATCTGGAAACACCATATATTTT.

As concerns this clonotype: One end of the junction varies from germline; a read error may be responsible. The chain joins TRBV29-1 to TRBJ1-6; TRBD1 matches 8 bases. Germline assignment: CDR1 SQVTM and CDR2 ANQGSEA. The CDR3 loop spans 12 amino acids. CDR3 sequence: CSARTGNSALHF. In nucleotides, the CDR3 is TGCAGCGCCCGGACAGGGAATTCAGCCCTCCACTTT.

On this clonotype: This could be a read error, since a much larger clone is one nucleotide away. The chain couples TRBV29-1 to TRBJ2-5; D not certain. The CDR3 has 11 amino acids. CDR1 SQVTM and CDR2 ANQGSEA come from the germline V gene. The CDR3 here is CSVYVSEIQYF. The CDR3 DNA follows: TGCAGCGTTTACGTCAGCGAGATCCAGTACTTC.

This clonotype was counted a few times. The chain uses TRBV6-5 and TRBJ2-2; TRBD2 agrees at 8 bases. This CDR3 contains 16 residues. Germline CDR1 reads MNHEY; CDR2 reads SVGAGI. Trimming took 5 bases from V and 6 from J; bases not matched to a gene: 11. The CDR3 protein is CASSTRGGRSAGELFF. The CDR3 DNA reads as TGTGCCAGCAGTACACGCGGCGGGAGGTCTGCCGGGGAGCTGTTTTTT.

The chain couples TRBV29-1 to TRBJ2-1, with unresolved D. Germline-derived CDR1 and CDR2 are SQVTM and ANQGSEA. Trimming took off 4 bases at V and 0 bases at J, with 7 bases between the two ends. The length of the CDR3 is 13 residues. In nucleotides, the CDR3 is TGCAGCGTTGCGAACCTCTCCTACAATGAGCAGTTCTTC. Translated, it gives CSVANLSYNEQFF.

This clonotype was detected a few times. The chain combines TRBV11-2 with TRBJ2-7; D gene unclear. The CDR3 consists of 15 residues. Germline V gene data show CDR1 as SGHAT and CDR2 as FQNNGV. The V end was cut by 7 bases, the J end by 1 base, with 17 bases between. CDR3 loop: CASILSVGISYEQYF. CDR3 in DNA: TGTGCCAGCATACTATCTGTGGGAATATCCTACGAGCAGTACTTC.

Comments on this clonotype: Since no conserved phenylalanine or tryptophan closes the CDR3, a read error is the likely cause. The chain employs TRBV10-3 and TRBJ2-2, with 7 bases fitting TRBD1. This CDR3 contains 16 residues. V lost 2 bases, J lost 0 bases, and 3 bases stayed unmatched. Germline loops: CDR1 ENHRY, CDR2 SYGVKD. CDR3 sequence: CAISERGQTNTGELFL. The CDR3 DNA is TGTGCCATCAGTGAGAGGGGACAGACGAACACCGGGGAGCTGTTTCTT.

Note on this clonotype: A read error may produce the germline difference seen at one junction end. The V and J genes are TRBV11-3 and TRBJ2-3; 10 bases line up with TRBD2. CDR1 is SGHNT and CDR2 is YENEEA in the germline V gene. The CDR3 has 16 amino acids. The CDR3 DNA reads as TGTGCCAGTAGCTTCCTACTAGCGGGGATCACAGATAAGCAGTATTTT. The encoded protein is CASSFLLAGITDKQYF.

About this clonotype itself: A read error may be the cause here, since a much bigger clone is one base away. The chain has TRBV11-2 and TRBJ2-7; the match to TRBD2 covers 9 bases. This CDR3 is built from 16 residues. CDR1 is SGHAT and CDR2 is FQNNGV in the germline V gene. The CDR3 nucleotides read TGTGCCAACAGCTTATATGGACTAGCGACCTCCTACGAGCAGTACTTC. It is translated as CANSLYGLATSYEQYF.

In this sample, this clonotype turned up a few times. This rearrangement joins TRBV4-1 to TRBJ1-5, with D hard to call. The CDR3 consists of 16 residues. The germline CDR1 and CDR2 sequences are MGHRA and YSYEKL. V was shortened by 4 bases and J by 6 bases, with 19 bases between the two germline ends. CDR3 protein: CASSPSLGEAGQPQHF. The CDR3 nucleotides are TGCGCCAGCAGCCCAAGCTTAGGAGAGGCCGGTCAGCCCCAGCATTTT.

The chain carries TRBV29-1 and TRBJ2-7; weak D call: TRBD2 (5 bases). CDR3 length: 14 amino acids. Germline V gene lookup returns CDR1 SQVTM and CDR2 ANQGSEA. V lost 6 bases and J lost 4, with 19 bases in between. CDR3 sequence reads: CSVSGVDGGYEQYF. DNA of the CDR3: TGCAGCGTCAGTGGCGTGGACGGCGGGTACGAGCAGTACTTC.

As to this clonotype: The germline gene is not matched at one end of the junction; a read error may be the cause. J is TRBJ1-1 and V is TRBV7-9; D unclear. There are 13 residues in the CDR3. Germline V gene sequence: CDR1 SEHNR, CDR2 FQNEAQ (reference sequence). CDR3 DNA sequence: TGTGCCAGCAGCCCCCGGTTGGCCACTGAAGTTTTCTTT. Translation gives CASSPRLATEVFF. The whole variable domain, remainder taken from reference TRBV7-9 and TRBJ1-1, is DTGVSQNPRHKITKRGQNVTFRCDPISEHNRLYWYRQTLGQGPEFLTYFQNEAQLEKSRLLSDRFSAERPKGSFSTLEIQRTEQGDSAMYLCASSPRLATEVFFGQGTRLTVV.